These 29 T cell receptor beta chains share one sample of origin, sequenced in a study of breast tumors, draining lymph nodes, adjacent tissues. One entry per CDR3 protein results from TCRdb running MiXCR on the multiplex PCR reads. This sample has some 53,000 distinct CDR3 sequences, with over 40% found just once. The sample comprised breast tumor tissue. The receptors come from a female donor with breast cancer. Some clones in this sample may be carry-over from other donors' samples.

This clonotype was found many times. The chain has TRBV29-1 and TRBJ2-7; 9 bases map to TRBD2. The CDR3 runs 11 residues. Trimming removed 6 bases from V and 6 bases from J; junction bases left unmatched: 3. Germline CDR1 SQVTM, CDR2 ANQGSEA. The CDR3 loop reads CSVGTSSEQYF. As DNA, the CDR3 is TGCAGCGTGGGGACTAGCTCCGAGCAGTACTTC.

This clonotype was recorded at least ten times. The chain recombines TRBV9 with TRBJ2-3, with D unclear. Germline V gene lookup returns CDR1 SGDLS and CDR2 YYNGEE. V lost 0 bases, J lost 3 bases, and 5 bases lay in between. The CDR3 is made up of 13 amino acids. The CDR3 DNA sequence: TGTGCCAGCAGCGTAGGTAGAACAGATACGCAGTATTTT. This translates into CASSVGRTDTQYF.

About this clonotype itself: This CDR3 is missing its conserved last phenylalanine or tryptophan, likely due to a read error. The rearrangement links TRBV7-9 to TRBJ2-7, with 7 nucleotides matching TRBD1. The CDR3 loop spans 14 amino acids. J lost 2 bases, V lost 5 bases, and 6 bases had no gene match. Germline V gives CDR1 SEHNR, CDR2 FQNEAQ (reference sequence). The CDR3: CASSKDREPYEQYP. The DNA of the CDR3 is TGTGCCAGCAGCAAAGACAGGGAGCCCTACGAGCAGTACCCC.

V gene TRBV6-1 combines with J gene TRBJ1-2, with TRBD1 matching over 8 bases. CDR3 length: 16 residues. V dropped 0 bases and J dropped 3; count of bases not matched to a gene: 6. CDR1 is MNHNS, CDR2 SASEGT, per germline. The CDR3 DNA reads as TGTGCCAGCAGTGAAGCGGTGACAGGGGACCACTATGGCTACACCTTC. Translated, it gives CASSEAVTGDHYGYTF.

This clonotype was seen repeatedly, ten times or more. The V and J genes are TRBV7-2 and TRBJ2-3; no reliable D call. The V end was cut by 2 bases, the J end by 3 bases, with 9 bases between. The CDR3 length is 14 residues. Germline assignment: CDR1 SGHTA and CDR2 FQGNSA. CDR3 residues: CASSLNGQTDTQYF. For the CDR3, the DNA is TGTGCCAGCAGCTTAAATGGGCAAACAGATACGCAGTATTTT. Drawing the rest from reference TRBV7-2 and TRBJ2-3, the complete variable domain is GAGVSQSPSNKVTEKGKDVELRCDPISGHTALYWYRQSLGQGLEFLIYFQGNSAPDKSGLPSDRFSAERTGGSVSTLTIQRTQQEDSAVYLCASSLNGQTDTQYFGPGTRLTVL.

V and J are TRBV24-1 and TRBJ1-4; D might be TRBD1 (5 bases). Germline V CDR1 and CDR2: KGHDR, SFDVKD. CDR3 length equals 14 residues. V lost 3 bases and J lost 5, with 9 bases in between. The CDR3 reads CATSDPRQNEKLFF. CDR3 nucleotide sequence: TGTGCCACCAGTGATCCCCGACAGAATGAAAAACTGTTTTTT.

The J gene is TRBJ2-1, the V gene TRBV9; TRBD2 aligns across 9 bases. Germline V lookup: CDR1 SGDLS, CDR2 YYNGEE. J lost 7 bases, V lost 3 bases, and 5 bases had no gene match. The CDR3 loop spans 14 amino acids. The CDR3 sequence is CASSGGTSFNEQFF. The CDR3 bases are TGTGCCAGCAGCGGTGGGACTAGCTTTAATGAGCAGTTCTTC.

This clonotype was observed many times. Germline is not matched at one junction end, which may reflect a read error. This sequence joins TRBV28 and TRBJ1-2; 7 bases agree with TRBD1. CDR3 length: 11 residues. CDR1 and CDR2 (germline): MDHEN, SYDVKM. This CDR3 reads CASSSDRPGGF. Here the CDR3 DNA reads TGTGCCAGCAGTTCCGACCGTCCAGGGGGTTTC.

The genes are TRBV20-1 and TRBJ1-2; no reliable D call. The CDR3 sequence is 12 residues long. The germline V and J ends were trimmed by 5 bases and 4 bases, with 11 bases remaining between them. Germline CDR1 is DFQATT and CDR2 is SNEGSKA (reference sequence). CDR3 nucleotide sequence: TGCAGTGCTCTCCGGGCGATCTATGGCTACACCTTC. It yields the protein CSALRAIYGYTF.

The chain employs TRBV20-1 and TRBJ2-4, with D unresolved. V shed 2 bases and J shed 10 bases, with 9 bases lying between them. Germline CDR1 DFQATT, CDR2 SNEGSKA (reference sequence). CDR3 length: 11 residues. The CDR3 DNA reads TGCAGTGCTAGAACAATTTCTATTCAGTACTTC. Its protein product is CSARTISIQYF.

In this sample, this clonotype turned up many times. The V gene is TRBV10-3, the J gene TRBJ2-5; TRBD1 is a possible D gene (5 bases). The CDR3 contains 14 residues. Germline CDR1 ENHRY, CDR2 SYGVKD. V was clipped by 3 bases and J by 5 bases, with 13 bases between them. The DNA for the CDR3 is TGTGCCATCAGTGATGACAGCTACAGGGAGACCCAGTACTTC. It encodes CAISDDSYRETQYF.

CDR3 sequence (DNA): TGTGCCAGCAGTGAATTACTCGGGACAGCGGGGTACGAGCAGTACTTC. Protein sequence: CASSELLGTAGYEQYF. This sequence joins TRBV25-1 and TRBJ2-7; the D gene could be TRBD1 or TRBD2 (7 bases each). V was pared by 1 base and J by 4 bases, with 17 bases between. CDR1 MGHDK and CDR2 SYGVNS come from the germline V gene. The CDR3 extends over 16 amino acids.

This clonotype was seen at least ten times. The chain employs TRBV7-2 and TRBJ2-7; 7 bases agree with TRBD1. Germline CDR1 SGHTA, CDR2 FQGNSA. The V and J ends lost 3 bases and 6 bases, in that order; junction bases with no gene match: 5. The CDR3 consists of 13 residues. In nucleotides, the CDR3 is TGTGCCAGCAGCTTGTACAGGGGATCCGAGCAGTACTTC. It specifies CASSLYRGSEQYF.

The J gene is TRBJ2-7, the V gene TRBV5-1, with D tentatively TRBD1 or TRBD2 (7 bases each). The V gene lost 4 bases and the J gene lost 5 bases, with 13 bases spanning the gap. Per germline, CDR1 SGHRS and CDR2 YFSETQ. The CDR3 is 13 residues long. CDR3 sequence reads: CASSPGGDDEQYF. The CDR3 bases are TGCGCCAGCAGCCCAGGGGGGGACGACGAGCAGTACTTC.

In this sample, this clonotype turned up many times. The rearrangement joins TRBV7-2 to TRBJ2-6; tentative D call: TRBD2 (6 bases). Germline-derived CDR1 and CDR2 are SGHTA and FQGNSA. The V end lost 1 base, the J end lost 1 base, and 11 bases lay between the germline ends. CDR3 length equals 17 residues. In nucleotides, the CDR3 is TGTGCCAGCAGCTTAGAGGCAGGGACTTCTGGGGCCAACGTCCTGACTTTC. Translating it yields CASSLEAGTSGANVLTF.

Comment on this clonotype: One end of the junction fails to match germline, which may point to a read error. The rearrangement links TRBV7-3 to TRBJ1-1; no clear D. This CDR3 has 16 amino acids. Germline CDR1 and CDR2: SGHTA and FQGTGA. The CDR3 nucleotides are TGCGCCAGCAGCTACTCCATCAAGGGAATGAACACTGAAGCTTTCTTT. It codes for CASSYSIKGMNTEAFF. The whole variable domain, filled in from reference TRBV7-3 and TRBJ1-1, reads GAGVSQTPSNKVTEKGKYVELRCDPISGHTALYWYRQSLGQGPEFLIYFQGTGAADDSGLPNDRFFAVRPEGSVSTLKIQRTERGDSAVYLCASSYSIKGMNTEAFFGQGTRLTVV.

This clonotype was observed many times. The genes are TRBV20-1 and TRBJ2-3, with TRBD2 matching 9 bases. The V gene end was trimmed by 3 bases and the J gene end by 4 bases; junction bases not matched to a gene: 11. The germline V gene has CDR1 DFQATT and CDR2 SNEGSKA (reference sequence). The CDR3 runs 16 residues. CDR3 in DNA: TGCAGTGCTAGTAATTTCCCTAGCGGGAATTCAGATACGCAGTATTTT. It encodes CSASNFPSGNSDTQYF.

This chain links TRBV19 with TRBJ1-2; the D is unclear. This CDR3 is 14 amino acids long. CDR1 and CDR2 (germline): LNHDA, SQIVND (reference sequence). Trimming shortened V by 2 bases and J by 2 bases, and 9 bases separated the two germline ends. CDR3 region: CASSIPAGNYGYTF. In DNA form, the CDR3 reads TGTGCCAGTAGTATACCGGCAGGCAACTATGGCTACACCTTC.

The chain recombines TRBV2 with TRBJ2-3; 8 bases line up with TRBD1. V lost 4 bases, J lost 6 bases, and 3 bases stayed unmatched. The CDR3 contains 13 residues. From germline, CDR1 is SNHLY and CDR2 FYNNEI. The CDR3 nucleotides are TGTGCCAGCAGTGTTGGGACAGGCGATACGCAGTATTTT. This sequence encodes CASSVGTGDTQYF.

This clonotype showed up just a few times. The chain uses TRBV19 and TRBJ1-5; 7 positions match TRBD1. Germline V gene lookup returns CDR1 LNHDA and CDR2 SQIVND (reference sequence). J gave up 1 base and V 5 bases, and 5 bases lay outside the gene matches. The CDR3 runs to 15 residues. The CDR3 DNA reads TGTGCCAGTAGTTTGCAGGGGGGAAGCAATCAGCCCCAGCATTTT. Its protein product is CASSLQGGSNQPQHF.

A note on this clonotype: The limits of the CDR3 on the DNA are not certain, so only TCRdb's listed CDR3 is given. Here the CDR3 reads CASSVGQFNEQYFGPGTNEKLFF. This chain joins TRBV9 and TRBJ1-4; TRBD1 is taken as the D call from the table, unchecked against the DNA. CDR1 is SGDLS and CDR2 is YYNGEE in the germline V gene. The CDR3 numbers 23 amino acids, ends counted.

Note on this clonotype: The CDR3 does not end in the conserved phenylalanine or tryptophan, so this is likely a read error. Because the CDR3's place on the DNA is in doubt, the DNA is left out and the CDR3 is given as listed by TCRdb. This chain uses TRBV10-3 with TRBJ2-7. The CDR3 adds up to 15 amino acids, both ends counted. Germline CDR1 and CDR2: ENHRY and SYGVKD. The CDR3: CAISVSTSVDLEQHL.

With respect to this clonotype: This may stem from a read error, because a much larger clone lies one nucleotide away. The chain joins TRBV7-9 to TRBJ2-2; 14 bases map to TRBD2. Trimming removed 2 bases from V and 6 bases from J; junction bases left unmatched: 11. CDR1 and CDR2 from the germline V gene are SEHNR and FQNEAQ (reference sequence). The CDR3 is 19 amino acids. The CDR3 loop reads CASSLLRTSGRRYPGELFF. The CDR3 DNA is TGTGCCAGCAGCTTATTGAGGACTAGCGGGAGGAGATACCCCGGGGAGCTGTTTTTT.

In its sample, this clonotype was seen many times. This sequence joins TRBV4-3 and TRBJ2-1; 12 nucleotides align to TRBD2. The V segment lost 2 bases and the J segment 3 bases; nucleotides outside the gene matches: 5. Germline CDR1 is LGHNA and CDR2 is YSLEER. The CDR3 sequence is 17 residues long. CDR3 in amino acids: CASSQRLAGDIYNEQFF. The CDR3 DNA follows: TGCGCCAGCAGCCAAAGACTAGCGGGAGACATCTACAATGAGCAGTTCTTC.

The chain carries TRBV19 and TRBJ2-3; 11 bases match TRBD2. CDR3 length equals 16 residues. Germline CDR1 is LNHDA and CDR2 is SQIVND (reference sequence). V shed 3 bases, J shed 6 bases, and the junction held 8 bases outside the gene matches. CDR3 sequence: CASSMSASGRSDTQYF. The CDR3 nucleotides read TGTGCCAGTAGTATGTCGGCTAGCGGGAGGTCGGATACGCAGTATTTT.

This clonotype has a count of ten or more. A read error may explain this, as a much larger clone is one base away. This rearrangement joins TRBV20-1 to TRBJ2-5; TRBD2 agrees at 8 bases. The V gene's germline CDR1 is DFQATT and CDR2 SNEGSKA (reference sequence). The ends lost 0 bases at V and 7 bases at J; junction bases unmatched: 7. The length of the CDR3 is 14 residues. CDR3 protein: CSARETGLEATQYF. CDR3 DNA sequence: TGCAGTGCTAGAGAGACGGGACTAGAGGCGACCCAGTACTTC.

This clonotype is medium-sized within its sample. The CDR3 loop reads CASSLVGRGSYNEQFF. CDR3 sequence (DNA): TGCGCCAGCAGCTTGGTGGGGAGAGGATCCTACAATGAGCAGTTCTTC. The chain joins TRBV5-1 to TRBJ2-1; D perhaps matches TRBD2 (5 bases). Trimming pared 0 bases from V and 1 base from J, leaving 11 bases between. Looked up from germline, CDR1 is SGHRS and CDR2 is YFSETQ. This CDR3 is 16 amino acids long.

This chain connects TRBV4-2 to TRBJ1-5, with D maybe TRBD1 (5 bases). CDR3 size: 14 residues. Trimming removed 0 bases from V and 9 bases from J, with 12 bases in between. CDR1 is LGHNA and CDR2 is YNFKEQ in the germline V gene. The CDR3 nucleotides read TGTGCCAGCAGCCAAGATTGGGGGGTGAGGCCCCAGCATTTT. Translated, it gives CASSQDWGVRPQHF.

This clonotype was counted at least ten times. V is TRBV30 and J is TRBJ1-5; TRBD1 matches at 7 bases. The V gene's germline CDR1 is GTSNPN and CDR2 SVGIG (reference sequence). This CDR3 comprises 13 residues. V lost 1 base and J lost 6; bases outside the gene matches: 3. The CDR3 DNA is TGTGCCTGGAGTGCTTCAGGGGGTCAGCCCCAGCATTTT. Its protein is CAWSASGGQPQHF.